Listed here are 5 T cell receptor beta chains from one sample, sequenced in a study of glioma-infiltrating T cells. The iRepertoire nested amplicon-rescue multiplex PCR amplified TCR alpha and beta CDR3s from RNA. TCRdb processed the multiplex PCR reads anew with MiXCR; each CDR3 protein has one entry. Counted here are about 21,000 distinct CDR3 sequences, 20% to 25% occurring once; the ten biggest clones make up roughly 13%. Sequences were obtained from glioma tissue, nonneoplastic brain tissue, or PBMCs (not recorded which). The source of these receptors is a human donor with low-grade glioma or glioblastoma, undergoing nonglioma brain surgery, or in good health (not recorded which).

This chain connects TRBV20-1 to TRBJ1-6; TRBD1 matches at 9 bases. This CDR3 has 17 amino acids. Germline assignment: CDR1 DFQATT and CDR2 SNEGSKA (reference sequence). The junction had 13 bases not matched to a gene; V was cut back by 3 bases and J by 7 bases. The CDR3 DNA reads TGCAGTGCTAGGGCAGGTGGGACAGGGAATCGAAATTCACCCCTCCACTTT. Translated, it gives CSARAGGTGNRNSPLHF.

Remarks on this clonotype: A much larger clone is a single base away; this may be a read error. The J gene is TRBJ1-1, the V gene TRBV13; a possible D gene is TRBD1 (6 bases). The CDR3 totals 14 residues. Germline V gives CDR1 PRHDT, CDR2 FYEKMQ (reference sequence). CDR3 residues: CARSYRDIETEAFF. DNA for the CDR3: TGTGCCCGCAGCTACAGGGACATAGAGACTGAAGCTTTCTTT. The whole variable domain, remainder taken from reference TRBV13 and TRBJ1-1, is AAGVIQSPRHLIKEKRETATLKCYPIPRHDTVYWYQQGPGQDPQFLISFYEKMQSDKGSIPDRFSAQQFSDYHSELNMSSLELGDSALYFCARSYRDIETEAFFGQGTRLTVV.

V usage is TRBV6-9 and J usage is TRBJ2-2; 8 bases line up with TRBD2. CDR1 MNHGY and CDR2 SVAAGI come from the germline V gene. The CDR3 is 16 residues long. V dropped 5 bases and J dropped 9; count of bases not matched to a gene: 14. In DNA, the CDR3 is TGTGCCAGCAGTAAAACCGGGACTAGGTTATCCTGGGAGCTGTTTTTT. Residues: CASSKTGTRLSWELFF.

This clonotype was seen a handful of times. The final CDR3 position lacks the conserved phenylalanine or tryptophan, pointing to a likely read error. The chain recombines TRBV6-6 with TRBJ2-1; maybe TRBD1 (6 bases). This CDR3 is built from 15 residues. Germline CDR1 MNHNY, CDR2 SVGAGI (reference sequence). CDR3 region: CASSYTQGNYNEQFS. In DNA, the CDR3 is TGCGCCAGCAGTTACACTCAGGGGAACTACAATGAGCAGTTCTCC.

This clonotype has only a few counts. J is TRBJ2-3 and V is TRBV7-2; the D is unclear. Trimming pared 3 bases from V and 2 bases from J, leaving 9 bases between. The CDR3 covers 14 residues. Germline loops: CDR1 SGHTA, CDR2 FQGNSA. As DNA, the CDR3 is TGTGCCAGCAGCTTCAGAAGGCACACAGATACGCAGTATTTT. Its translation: CASSFRRHTDTQYF.